In its sample, the clone carrying this T cell receptor (beta chain) ranks as medium-sized. V was pared by 2 bases and J by 5 bases, with 7 bases between. The CDR3 has 12 amino acids. Germline V gives CDR1 SGHVS, CDR2 FQNEAQ. These data belong to a study of blood T cell repertoires in COVID-19. The repertoire was sequenced with immunoSEQ multiplex PCR; TCRdb's copy has only in-frame clones and lacks some. This sample has approximately 46,000 clones, with about nine tenths found just once. V gene TRBV7-8 combines with J gene TRBJ2-7; D gene uncertain. The origin of this receptor is a man between 65 and 79 years old with active COVID-19. Specimen: peripheral blood. The CDR3: CASSLSTNEQYF. For the CDR3, the DNA is TGTGCCAGCAGCTTATCGACAAACGAGCAGTACTTC.